This T cell receptor beta chain was identified during a study of CD8 T cell repertoires and HIV-1 epitope variants. To note about this clone: Its matching antigen is unknown.

TCRdb's table, derived via immunoSEQ multiplex PCR, lists solely in-frame clones and lacks some. Of around 5,200 clones in the sample, around two thirds were seen once. Points from the study as a whole: Most of the nine antigen-specific clonotypes appeared cross-reactive to autologous or escape variants.

Sequenced sample: cultured CD8+ T cells derived from PBMCs. This sequence originates from a male donor with HIV.

Here the CDR3 reads CASSEGLLEAFF. The CDR3 DNA sequence: TGTGCCAGCAGTGAGGGACTTCTAGAAGCTTTCTTT. V is TRBV2 and J is TRBJ1-1, with a weak D call TRBD1 (5 bases). CDR3 length: 12 residues. Trimming left V 3 bases short and J 8 bases short, with 10 bases between. CDR1 and CDR2 from the germline V gene are SNHLY and FYNNEI.